The 32 T cell receptor beta chains presented below share a single source sample, sequenced in a study of radiation and T cells in renal cell carcinoma. The time point here: blood 2 weeks post-SBRT. Described treatment: 15 Gy SBRT to primary tumor, nephrectomy 4 weeks later. The protocol was immunoSEQ multiplex PCR, while the TCRdb copy is restricted to in-frame clones and leaves out a portion. The table has 150,000 to 190,000 clones, 87% seen once. The specimen comprised blood, sampled from a patient whose treatment included radiotherapy and nephrectomy. The receptors stem from a woman between 50 and 59 years old with renal cell carcinoma.

The rearrangement uses TRBV4-1 and TRBJ1-1; 9 nucleotides align to TRBD1. With 4 bases clipped from V and 5 bases from J, the junction kept 5 bases outside the gene matches. Germline loops: CDR1 MGHRA, CDR2 YSYEKL. CDR3 length: 14 amino acids. The CDR3 protein is CASSLTGGGTEAFF. The CDR3 coding sequence is TGCGCCAGCAGCCTGACAGGGGGTGGTACTGAAGCTTTCTTT.

The chain carries TRBV6-5 and TRBJ1-1; tentative D call: TRBD1 (5 bases). This CDR3 contains 14 residues. Trimming removed 6 bases at V and 1 base at J, with 12 bases between. CDR1 MNHEY and CDR2 SVGAGI come from the germline V gene. The CDR3 reads CASSKYQGNTEAFF. The CDR3 region has the DNA TGTGCCAGCAGCAAATACCAGGGGAACACTGAAGCTTTCTTT.

V and J are TRBV19 and TRBJ2-1, with D perhaps matching TRBD1 or TRBD2 (5 bases each). Germline CDR1 and CDR2: LNHDA and SQIVND (reference sequence). Trimming took off 6 bases at V and 2 bases at J, with 14 bases between the two ends. This CDR3 comprises 15 residues. The CDR3 loop is CASSLNRDPYNEQFF. In DNA, the CDR3 is TGTGCCAGTAGCCTAAACCGGGACCCCTACAATGAGCAGTTCTTC.

This chain joins TRBV6-1 and TRBJ1-2; no clear D gene. V was cut by 2 bases and J by 4 bases, with 5 bases left in between. This CDR3 region has 12 residues. CDR1 MNHNS and CDR2 SASEGT come from the germline V gene. The CDR3 here is CASSELFYGYTF. As DNA, the CDR3 is TGTGCCAGCAGTGAACTGTTCTATGGCTACACCTTC.

Notes on this clone: One end of the junction is discordant with germline, which a read error may explain. The chain employs TRBV11-2 and TRBJ1-1; unclear D gene. The CDR3 has 13 residues. Germline V gene lookup returns CDR1 SGHAT and CDR2 FQNNGV. The CDR3 sequence is CASSLFSDTEAFF. DNA for the CDR3: TGTGCCAGCAGCTTATTCAGCGACACCGAAGCTTTCTTT.

CDR3 protein: CASSRTGSPYNSPLHF. In nucleotides, the CDR3 is TGTGCCAGCAGCCGGACAGGTTCCCCCTATAATTCACCCCTCCACTTT. J is TRBJ1-6 and V is TRBV7-2; 7 bases match TRBD1. The germline CDR1 and CDR2 sequences are SGHTA and FQGNSA. This CDR3 contains 16 residues. V was pared by 5 bases and J by 2 bases, with 6 bases of the junction left unmatched.

This clone showed up just once. V and J are TRBV7-2 and TRBJ2-7, with TRBD2 identical over 8 bases. The junction had 13 bases not matched to a gene; V was cut back by 0 bases and J by 0 bases. There are 19 residues in the CDR3. Germline V CDR1 and CDR2: SGHTA, FQGNSA. Here the CDR3 reads CASSLAPGGAGDRSYEQYF. CDR3 bases: TGTGCCAGCAGCTTAGCCCCGGGGGGAGCGGGGGATCGCTCCTACGAGCAGTACTTC.

The rearrangement joins TRBV11-2 to TRBJ1-2; the D is unclear. CDR3 length: 14 amino acids. In germline, CDR1 is SGHAT, CDR2 FQNNGV. With 4 bases removed from V and 4 bases from J, the gap between germline ends came to 13 bases. The CDR3 sequence is CASSSTGGGYGYTF. In nucleotides, the CDR3 is TGTGCCAGCAGCTCGACGGGAGGAGGCTATGGCTACACCTTC.

This chain connects TRBV7-6 to TRBJ2-3; 8 bases fit TRBD2. This CDR3 is 15 amino acids long. Per germline, CDR1 SGHVS and CDR2 FNYEAQ. The V and J ends lost 1 base and 3 bases, in that order; junction bases with no gene match: 3. The CDR3 bases are TGTGCCAGCAGCTTAGAAGCGGGGGAAACAGATACGCAGTATTTT. This sequence encodes CASSLEAGETDTQYF.

This rearrangement joins TRBV11-3 to TRBJ2-3; the D gene is possibly TRBD1 (5 bases). Trimming pared 3 bases from V and 1 base from J, leaving 8 bases between. This CDR3 contains 14 residues. From germline, CDR1 is SGHNT and CDR2 YENEEA. The CDR3 spells CASSLDIGTDTQYF. CDR3 nucleotides: TGTGCCAGCAGCTTGGACATAGGCACAGATACGCAGTATTTT.

This chain connects TRBV11-3 to TRBJ1-1; perhaps TRBD1 as D (5 bases). Germline CDR1 is SGHNT and CDR2 is YENEEA. V was trimmed by 1 base and J by 5 bases, leaving 11 bases between them. The CDR3 totals 14 residues. Here the CDR3 DNA reads TGTGCCAGCAGCTTAGGGGGCGGGGAGACTGAAGCTTTCTTT. It codes for CASSLGGGETEAFF.

This clone has just a few counts. The J gene is TRBJ1-4, the V gene TRBV18; D is undetermined. V dropped 2 bases and J dropped 4 bases, with 5 bases sitting between them. The CDR3 contains 13 residues. Germline V lookup: CDR1 KGHSH, CDR2 LQKENI. CDR3 sequence reads: CASSPWGNEKLFF. In nucleotides, the CDR3 is TGTGCCAGCTCACCATGGGGTAATGAAAAACTGTTTTTT.

The V and J genes are TRBV5-8 and TRBJ2-5; 12 bases align to TRBD2. The CDR3 has 15 residues. V was clipped by 10 bases and J by 1 base; unmatched bases: 8. CDR1 is SGHTS, CDR2 YDEGEE, per germline. CDR3 region: CASKTSGGPQETQYF. The CDR3 region has the DNA TGTGCCTCGAAGACTAGCGGGGGCCCCCAAGAGACCCAGTACTTC.

This chain joins TRBV7-2 and TRBJ2-1; tentative D call: TRBD2 (7 bases). Germline V gene lookup returns CDR1 SGHTA and CDR2 FQGNSA. The CDR3 runs to 15 residues. The V end lost 3 bases, the J end lost 4 bases, and 13 bases lay between the germline ends. The DNA for the CDR3 is TGTGCCAGCAGCTTTTCGGGGGGCGGGTACAATGAGCAGTTCTTC. Protein product: CASSFSGGGYNEQFF.

The chain uses TRBV25-1 and TRBJ1-1; D might be TRBD1 (5 bases). Germline V gene sequence: CDR1 MGHDK, CDR2 SYGVNS. The CDR3 sequence is 14 residues long. Deletions cut 3 bases from V and 1 base from J, with 9 bases between. This CDR3 is CASSEGGTNTEAFF. In DNA form, the CDR3 reads TGTGCCAGCAGTGAGGGGGGAACGAACACTGAAGCTTTCTTT.

The J gene is TRBJ2-1, the V gene TRBV5-1, with D possibly TRBD1 on 5 matching bases. CDR3 length equals 15 residues. Germline V gene sequence: CDR1 SGHRS, CDR2 YFSETQ. The ends were cut back, 1 base at V and 8 bases at J, with 16 bases in the middle. For the CDR3, the DNA is TGCGCCAGCAGCTTGAGGCAGGGTGATATGTATGAGCAGTTCTTC. Amino acid sequence: CASSLRQGDMYEQFF.

V is TRBV5-1 and J is TRBJ2-3, with D possibly matching TRBD2 (5 bases). The V and J ends lost 0 bases and 4 bases respectively, with 9 bases between them. This CDR3 has 14 amino acids. Germline CDR1 is SGHRS and CDR2 is YFSETQ. Written as DNA, the CDR3 is TGCGCCAGCAGCTTGGGAGGGTTCGCAGATACGCAGTATTTT. Its translation is CASSLGGFADTQYF.

The V gene is TRBV30, the J gene TRBJ1-2, with 10 bases matching TRBD1. V gave up 2 bases and J gave up 6 bases; unmatched junction bases: 9. Germline loops: CDR1 GTSNPN, CDR2 SVGIG (reference sequence). The CDR3 extends over 15 amino acids. CDR3 residues: CAWSMTLGTGDGYTF. The CDR3 DNA is TGTGCCTGGAGTATGACCTTAGGGACAGGGGATGGCTACACCTTC. Full variable domain (remainder filled in from reference TRBV30 and TRBJ1-2): SQTIHQWPATLVQPVGSPLSLECTVEGTSNPNLYWYRQAAGRGLQLLFYSVGIGQISSEVPQNLSASRPQDRQFILSSKKLLLSDSGFYLCAWSMTLGTGDGYTFGSGTRLTVV.

This sequence joins TRBV6-6 and TRBJ2-7; no clear D gene. This CDR3 has 12 residues. The germline V and J ends were trimmed by 4 bases and 0 bases, with 4 bases remaining between them. Per germline, CDR1 MNHNY and CDR2 SVGAGI (reference sequence). The CDR3 DNA reads as TGTGCCAGCAGTTTCAGCTCCTACGAGCAGTACTTC. Its protein is CASSFSSYEQYF.

The chain recombines TRBV19 with TRBJ1-4; TRBD1 aligns across 10 bases. Germline loops: CDR1 LNHDA, CDR2 SQIVND (reference sequence). This CDR3 contains 15 residues. V was clipped by 5 bases and J by 6 bases; unmatched bases: 6. CDR3 sequence (DNA): TGTGCCAGTAGTGTCTTTGGGACAGGGGATGAAAAACTGTTTTTT. Its translation is CASSVFGTGDEKLFF.

The chain joins TRBV6-5 to TRBJ1-3, with D uncertain. The germline V gene has CDR1 MNHEY and CDR2 SVGAGI. The CDR3 covers 16 residues. Trimming shortened V by 2 bases and J by 1 base, and 12 bases separated the two germline ends. The CDR3 bases are TGTGCCAGCAGTTACAAATTAGGGAATTCTGGAAACACCATATATTTT. It codes for CASSYKLGNSGNTIYF.

J is TRBJ2-3 and V is TRBV5-1; D unclear. In germline, CDR1 is SGHRS, CDR2 YFSETQ. Trimming left V 0 bases short and J 0 bases short, with 8 bases between. This CDR3 has 15 residues. This chain's CDR3 is CASSLGTYSTDTQYF. CDR3 coding DNA: TGCGCCAGCAGCTTGGGGACGTATAGCACAGATACGCAGTATTTT.

The V gene is TRBV15, the J gene TRBJ2-5; TRBD1 might be the D (6 bases). CDR3 length: 15 residues. Germline V gives CDR1 LNHNV, CDR2 YYDKDF (reference sequence). The germline V and J ends were trimmed by 5 bases and 5 bases, with 18 bases remaining between them. Here the CDR3 DNA reads TGTGCCACCAGCCAAGATCAGTCAGGGGTTGAGACCCAGTACTTC. This sequence encodes CATSQDQSGVETQYF. Supplemented by reference TRBV15 and TRBJ2-5, the full variable domain reads DAMVIQNPRYQVTQFGKPVTLSCSQTLNHNVMYWYQQKSSQAPKLLFHYYDKDFNNEADTPDNFQSRRPNTSFCFLDIRSPGLGDTAMYLCATSQDQSGVETQYFGPGTRLLVL.

The chain carries TRBV6-1 and TRBJ1-4; tentative D call: TRBD1 (5 bases). The CDR3 is 14 residues long. The V gene's germline CDR1 is MNHNS and CDR2 SASEGT. Trimming pared 6 bases from V and 4 bases from J, leaving 12 bases between. CDR3 bases: TGTGCCAGCAGCTCCCGGGGGGTTAATGAAAAACTGTTTTTT. Its translation is CASSSRGVNEKLFF.

This sequence joins TRBV30 and TRBJ2-5, with 12 bases that match TRBD2. The assigned J gene may be wrong: the sequence end matches TRBJ2-7 better. The CDR3 sequence is 17 residues long. CDR1 GTSNPN and CDR2 SVGIG come from the germline V gene (reference sequence). CDR3 sequence: CAWSQGLAGGYLYEQYF. The CDR3 DNA follows: TGTGCCTGGAGTCAAGGGCTAGCGGGGGGGTACCTGTACGAGCAGTACTTC.

The rearrangement uses TRBV9 and TRBJ2-5, with D hard to call. The CDR3 sequence is 13 residues long. Trimming stripped 0 bases from V and 9 bases from J, with 12 bases between. Germline CDR1 is SGDLS and CDR2 is YYNGEE. CDR3 amino acids: CASSVDLEGPQYF. The CDR3 region has the DNA TGTGCCAGCAGCGTAGATTTAGAAGGGCCCCAGTACTTC.

The chain is built from TRBV19 and TRBJ2-3; tentatively, D is TRBD2 (5 bases). Germline CDR1 and CDR2: LNHDA and SQIVND (reference sequence). The germline V and J ends were trimmed by 4 bases and 0 bases, with 8 bases remaining between them. The CDR3 contains 14 residues. The CDR3 loop reads CASSRGFSTDTQYF. For the CDR3, the DNA is TGTGCCAGTAGTAGAGGGTTTAGCACAGATACGCAGTATTTT.

As concerns this clone: A junction end diverges from the germline sequence, so it may reflect a read error. The chain has TRBV2 and TRBJ2-5; D gene ambiguous. The CDR3 sequence is 14 residues long. Germline assignment: CDR1 SNHLY and CDR2 FYNNEI. DNA for the CDR3: TGTGCCAGCAGACATGACCGGAACCAAGAGACCCAGCACTTC. Amino acid sequence: CASRHDRNQETQHF.

This rearrangement joins TRBV5-1 to TRBJ2-1, with D perhaps matching TRBD1 (5 bases). There are 18 residues in the CDR3. From germline, CDR1 is SGHRS and CDR2 YFSETQ. Trimming removed 0 bases from V and 0 bases from J, with 16 bases in between. The CDR3 nucleotides read TGCGCCAGCAGCTTGGTGGGCCGGACACTCAACTCCTACAATGAGCAGTTCTTC. This gives the protein CASSLVGRTLNSYNEQFF.

This chain joins TRBV5-1 and TRBJ2-7; 7 nucleotides line up with TRBD1. The V segment lost 4 bases and the J segment 5 bases; nucleotides outside the gene matches: 9. The CDR3 has 14 amino acids. CDR1 is SGHRS, CDR2 YFSETQ, per germline. CDR3 region: CASSHRDSRNEQYF. CDR3 nucleotide sequence: TGCGCCAGCAGCCACCGGGACAGCCGGAACGAGCAGTACTTC.

This clone was seen a few times. This rearrangement joins TRBV7-2 to TRBJ1-4; a possible D gene is TRBD1 (5 bases). Trimming left V 1 base short and J 7 bases short, with 13 bases between. CDR3 length: 15 residues. Germline-derived CDR1 and CDR2 are SGHTA and FQGNSA. CDR3 in DNA: TGTGCCAGCAGCTTAGAGCGCAGGGCCATTGAAAAACTGTTTTTT. It encodes CASSLERRAIEKLFF.

This rearrangement joins TRBV19 to TRBJ2-6; no reliable D call. Deletions cut 2 bases from V and 0 bases from J, with 5 bases between. The CDR3 runs to 15 residues. Per germline, CDR1 LNHDA and CDR2 SQIVND (reference sequence). In DNA form, the CDR3 reads TGTGCCAGTAGTATAATCAACTCTGGGGCCAACGTCCTGACTTTC. Translation: CASSIINSGANVLTF.